Each of the 10 T cell receptor beta chains below was sequenced from the same sample in a study of CD8 T cells in ankylosing spondylitis. From the 5' RACE reads, TCRdb called clonotypes with MiXCR, one entry per CDR3 protein. Of about 130,000 distinct CDR3 sequences detected, roughly 15% appear once; the ten largest clones hold 2.5% to 3.5%. The sequenced sample was blood, either unsorted or a sorted T cell fraction (not recorded which). The receptors were sampled from a female donor with ankylosing spondylitis or in good health (not recorded which).

This clonotype was seen repeatedly, ten times or more. The chain joins TRBV6-5 to TRBJ1-1, with unresolved D. The germline V and J ends were trimmed by 3 bases and 1 base, with 6 bases remaining between them. CDR1 is MNHEY, CDR2 SVGAGI, per germline. The CDR3 sequence is 13 residues long. The CDR3 is CASSYEANTEAFF. CDR3 in DNA: TGTGCCAGCAGTTATGAGGCGAACACTGAAGCTTTCTTT.

The rearrangement joins TRBV20-1 to TRBJ2-4, with D uncertain. Per the germline V gene, CDR1 is DFQATT and CDR2 is SNEGSKA (reference sequence). V lost 6 bases and J lost 9, with 9 bases in between. There are 10 residues in the CDR3. CDR3 in DNA: TGCAGTGCAGGACCGGGCATTCAGTACTTC. Translated, it gives CSAGPGIQYF.

This clonotype was seen only a few times. This chain connects TRBV21-1 to TRBJ2-7; the table's D gene call, TRBD2, was not cross checked with the DNA. TRBV21-1 is recorded as a pseudogene. The CDR3 covers 19 residues. CDR3 sequence (DNA): TGTGCCAGCAGCACCCCTTGGGACAGCCGGGACGGGAACTTCTGCGAGCAGTACTTC. It yields the protein CASSTPWDSRDGNFCEQYF.

A note on this clonotype: It may be a read error: a sequence one base away is much more abundant. As the CDR3 is not closed by the conserved phenylalanine or tryptophan, this likely results from a read error. This sequence joins TRBV5-1 and TRBJ2-7, with 8 bases aligning to TRBD2. The CDR3 runs to 14 residues. J was trimmed by 2 bases and V by 5 bases; bases with no gene match: 6. Germline V CDR1 and CDR2: SGHRS, YFSETQ. The CDR3 DNA reads TGCGCCAGCAGGCCGGGAGGGCCGACCTACGAGCAGTACCTC. As protein: CASRPGGPTYEQYL.

As regards this clonotype: Just one base apart from a much larger clone, this may be a read error. The chain combines TRBV6-1 with TRBJ2-2, with 7 bases lining up with TRBD2. Germline V gene data show CDR1 as MNHNS and CDR2 as SASEGT. CDR3 length: 14 residues. The CDR3 protein is CASSQRGWAGALFF. The CDR3 nucleotides are TGTGCCAGCTCTCAGCGGGGTTGGGCCGGGGCGCTGTTTTTT.

The chain links TRBV6-5 to TRBJ2-3; tentative D call: TRBD1 (5 bases). The V gene lost 0 bases and the J gene lost 5 bases, with 12 bases spanning the gap. This CDR3 comprises 15 residues. Per the germline V gene, CDR1 is MNHEY and CDR2 is SVGAGI. CDR3 region: CASSYSAGWKDTQYF. In DNA form, the CDR3 reads TGTGCCAGCAGTTACTCGGCAGGGTGGAAAGATACGCAGTATTTT.

This clonotype occurred many times. The chain has TRBV12-3 or TRBV12-4 and TRBJ2-7; 7 nucleotides agree with TRBD1. This CDR3 spans 17 amino acids. V shed 6 bases and J 5 bases; nucleotides not matched to a gene: 19. Here the CDR3 DNA reads TGTGCCAGCAGCCCTCAACTTCCGGGACAGAATCCAAACGAGCAGTACTTC. It yields the protein CASSPQLPGQNPNEQYF.

The chain combines TRBV5-1 with TRBJ1-3, with D perhaps matching TRBD1 (6 bases). The ends were cut back, 5 bases at V and 0 bases at J, with 12 bases in the middle. The CDR3 has 15 amino acids. Germline values: CDR1 SGHRS, CDR2 YFSETQ. The CDR3 sequence: CASRQDSNSGNTIYF. The CDR3, as DNA: TGCGCCAGCAGGCAGGACAGTAACTCTGGAAACACCATATATTTT.

A word on this clonotype: With a much larger clone just one base away, this may be a read error. V is TRBV20-1 and J is TRBJ2-2; maybe TRBD2 (5 bases). The germline CDR1 and CDR2 sequences are DFQATT and SNEGSKA (reference sequence). V lost 3 bases and J 4 bases, leaving 15 bases between the germline ends. CDR3 length: 15 amino acids. The CDR3 spells CSARSGRGGTGELFF. The CDR3 DNA reads TGCAGTGCTAGGTCGGGCCGTGGAGGCACCGGGGAGCTGTTTTTT.

The rearrangement uses TRBV21-1 and TRBJ1-1; TRBD1 is the table's D call and was not checked against the DNA. TRBV21-1 is shown as a pseudogene. The CDR3 has 13 residues. The CDR3 loop is CASSWGANTEAFF. The DNA of the CDR3 is TGTGCCAGCAGTTGGGGGGCGAACACTGAAGCTTTCTTT.